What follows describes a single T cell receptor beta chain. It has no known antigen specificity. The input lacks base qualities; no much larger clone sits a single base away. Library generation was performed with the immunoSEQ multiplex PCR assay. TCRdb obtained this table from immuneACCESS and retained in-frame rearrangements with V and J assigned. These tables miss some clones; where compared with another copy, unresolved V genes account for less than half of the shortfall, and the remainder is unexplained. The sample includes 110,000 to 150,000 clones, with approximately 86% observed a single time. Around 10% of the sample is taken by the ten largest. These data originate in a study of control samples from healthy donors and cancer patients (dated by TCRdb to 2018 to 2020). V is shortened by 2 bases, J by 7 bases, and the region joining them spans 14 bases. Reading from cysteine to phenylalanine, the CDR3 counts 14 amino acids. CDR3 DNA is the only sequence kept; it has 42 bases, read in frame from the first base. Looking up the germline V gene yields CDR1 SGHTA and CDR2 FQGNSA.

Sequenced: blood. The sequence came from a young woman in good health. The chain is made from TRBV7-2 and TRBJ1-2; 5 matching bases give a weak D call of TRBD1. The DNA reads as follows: TGTGCCAGCAGCTTACTGACTGGGGCAGGTGGCTACACCTTC. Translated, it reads CASSLLTGAGGYTF.